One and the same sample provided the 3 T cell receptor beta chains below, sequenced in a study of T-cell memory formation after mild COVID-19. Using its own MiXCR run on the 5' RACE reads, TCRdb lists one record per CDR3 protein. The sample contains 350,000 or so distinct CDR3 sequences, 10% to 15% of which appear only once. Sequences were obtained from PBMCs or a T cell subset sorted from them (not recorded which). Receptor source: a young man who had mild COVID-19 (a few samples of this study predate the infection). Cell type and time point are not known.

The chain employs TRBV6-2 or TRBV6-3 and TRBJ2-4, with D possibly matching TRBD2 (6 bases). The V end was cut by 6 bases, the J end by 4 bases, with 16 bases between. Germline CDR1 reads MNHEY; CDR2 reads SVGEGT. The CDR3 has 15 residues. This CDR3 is CASSPTRDRKNIQYF. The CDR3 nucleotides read TGTGCCAGCAGCCCTACGCGGGATCGAAAAAACATTCAGTACTTC.

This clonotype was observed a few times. The CDR3 DNA reads TGCGCCAGCAGCCAAATGGCAGGGGTCAATGAGCAGTTCTTC. This translates into CASSQMAGVNEQFF. This chain links TRBV4-1 with TRBJ2-1; tentatively, D is TRBD1 (6 bases). CDR1 is MGHRA, CDR2 YSYEKL, per germline. The CDR3 is 14 residues long. Trimming took 2 bases from V and 6 from J, leaving 11 bases between them.

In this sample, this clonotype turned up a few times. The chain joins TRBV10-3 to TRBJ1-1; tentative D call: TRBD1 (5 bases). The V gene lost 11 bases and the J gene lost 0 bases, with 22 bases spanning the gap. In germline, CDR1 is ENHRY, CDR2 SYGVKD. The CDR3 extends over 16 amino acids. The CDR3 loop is CAVAPGLRPVNTEAFF. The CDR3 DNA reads TGTGCCGTAGCCCCGGGACTCCGGCCCGTGAACACTGAAGCTTTCTTT.